The entry below gives a single TCR beta chain sequence along with its context. Its specificity is unknown. V was trimmed by 10 bases and J by 2 bases, leaving 17 bases between them. This CDR3 is built from 14 residues. In TCRdb, the 5' RACE reads were re-called with MiXCR into one record per CDR3 protein. The data contain 1.5 million or so distinct CDR3 sequences, around 29% of them singletons. The sample comes from a study of identical twins. Points from the study as a whole: The models gave estimates that fell short of the out-of-frame TCR alpha sharing seen in monozygotic twins.

The TCR comes from a newborn girl in good health. Specimen: cord blood. This chain uses TRBV12-3 or TRBV12-4 with TRBJ1-2; no definite D call. The CDR3 DNA reads TGTGCCACCCCACGTCGGAGGGCAAACTATGGCTACACCTTC. Translating it yields CATPRRRANYGYTF.